Shown below are 19 T cell receptor beta chains from a single sample sequenced in a study of blood T cell repertoires in COVID-19. Sequencing used immunoSEQ multiplex PCR; TCRdb keeps in-frame clones, though not all of them. The sample holds about 120,000 clones, roughly three quarters seen once. Sequencing was done on a sample of peripheral blood. The receptors were gathered from an elderly woman with acute or convalescent COVID-19.

The chain uses TRBV5-4 and TRBJ1-1; D may be TRBD1 (6 bases). The CDR3 sequence is 14 residues long. Germline CDR1 SGHNT, CDR2 YYREEE (reference sequence). Trimming removed 0 bases from V and 8 bases from J, with 14 bases in between. CDR3 sequence (DNA): TGTGCCAGCAGCTTGGCCGGCGGGGGGCGGGAAGCTTTCTTT. It is translated as CASSLAGGGREAFF.

The chain joins TRBV15 to TRBJ1-2; TRBD1 matches 7 bases. CDR3 size: 15 residues. CDR1 and CDR2 from the germline V gene are LNHNV and YYDKDF (reference sequence). V lost 1 base to trimming and J lost 9 bases; unmatched junction nucleotides: 11. CDR3 DNA sequence: TGTGCCACCAGCAGAGGACAGGGTATTACCCAAAGCTACACCTTC. Translated: CATSRGQGITQSYTF.

This clone came up a few times. V gene TRBV5-8 combines with J gene TRBJ2-1; D perhaps matches TRBD2 (5 bases). The CDR3 has 15 amino acids. Trimming took 2 bases from V and 7 from J, leaving 16 bases between them. Germline CDR1 is SGHTS and CDR2 is YDEGEE. The CDR3 loop is CASSLGGPGENEQFF. CDR3 nucleotide sequence: TGTGCCAGCAGCTTAGGCGGGCCAGGTGAGAATGAGCAGTTCTTC.

This sequence joins TRBV5-1 and TRBJ1-2, with D possibly TRBD1 on 6 matching bases. The CDR3 spans 15 residues. CDR1 is SGHRS, CDR2 YFSETQ, per germline. V was cut by 4 bases and J by 2 bases, with 15 bases left in between. Here the CDR3 DNA reads TGCGCCAGCAGCCCCGATCAGGGGCTCAACTATGGCTACACCTTC. Translation gives CASSPDQGLNYGYTF.

This clone was counted only a few times. The gene calls are TRBV7-9 and TRBJ2-6, with TRBD1 matching over 7 bases. The CDR3 runs to 18 residues. The V and J ends lost 4 bases and 0 bases, in that order; junction bases with no gene match: 9. CDR1 and CDR2 (germline): SEHNR, FQNEAQ (reference sequence). The CDR3 here is CASSSLRDSLSGANVLTF. Here the CDR3 DNA reads TGTGCCAGCAGCTCCCTCCGGGACAGCCTCTCTGGGGCCAACGTCCTGACTTTC.

The J gene is TRBJ1-1, the V gene TRBV5-1, with D unclear. Germline V gene sequence: CDR1 SGHRS, CDR2 YFSETQ. The CDR3 extends over 14 amino acids. Between the trimmed V and J ends, which lost 4 bases and 4 bases, there was a span of 14 bases. The CDR3 sequence is CASSPNQAGTEAFF. CDR3 DNA sequence: TGCGCCAGCAGCCCAAACCAGGCGGGCACTGAAGCTTTCTTT. The full variable domain, in which reference TRBV5-1 and TRBJ1-1 provide the parts outside the CDR3, is KAGVTQTPRYLIKTRGQQVTLSCSPISGHRSVSWYQQTPGQGLQFLFEYFSETQRNKGNFPGRFSGRQFSNSRSEMNVSTLELGDSALYLCASSPNQAGTEAFFGQGTRLTVV.

This chain connects TRBV6-1 to TRBJ1-3; maybe TRBD1 (5 bases). Looked up from germline, CDR1 is MNHNS and CDR2 is SASEGT. V lost 2 bases to trimming and J lost 4 bases, with 12 bases between them. The CDR3 consists of 15 residues. CDR3 sequence reads: CASSEFRVEGNTIYF. For the CDR3, the DNA is TGTGCCAGCAGTGAATTCAGGGTGGAAGGAAACACCATATATTTT.

The rearrangement uses TRBV10-3 and TRBJ1-6; D not certain. CDR1 is ENHRY, CDR2 SYGVKD, per germline. This CDR3 contains 13 residues. With 0 bases removed from V and 12 bases from J, the gap between germline ends came to 9 bases. CDR3 region: CAISESSEEPLHF. The CDR3 nucleotides read TGTGCCATCAGTGAGTCTAGTGAGGAACCCCTCCACTTT.

V and J are TRBV7-8 and TRBJ1-2, with 9 positions matching TRBD1. CDR1 SGHVS and CDR2 FQNEAQ come from the germline V gene. V shed 5 bases and J 7 bases; nucleotides not matched to a gene: 17. CDR3 size: 17 residues. CDR3 sequence reads: CASSPRGGATGGSGYTF. The CDR3 DNA follows: TGTGCCAGCAGCCCCCGGGGAGGGGCGACAGGGGGTAGTGGCTACACCTTC.

V and J are TRBV24-1 and TRBJ1-1; possibly TRBD1 for D (6 bases). CDR1 KGHDR and CDR2 SFDVKD come from the germline V gene. Trimming took 3 bases from V and 10 from J, leaving 20 bases between them. The CDR3 is made up of 15 amino acids. The CDR3 region is CATSDPGQPTLGAFF. The CDR3 DNA reads as TGTGCCACCAGTGATCCAGGACAGCCCACCCTGGGAGCTTTCTTT.

This chain uses TRBV5-1 with TRBJ2-5; 7 nucleotides match TRBD1. J gave up 3 bases and V 4 bases, and 15 bases lay outside the gene matches. CDR3 length equals 17 residues. Per germline, CDR1 SGHRS and CDR2 YFSETQ. The CDR3 spells CASSLRGSWDSEETQYF. The CDR3 nucleotides read TGCGCCAGCAGCCTACGGGGCTCGTGGGACAGCGAAGAGACCCAGTACTTC.

This clone was found once. The CDR3 is CASSLASNSNQPQHF. CDR3 nucleotides: TGTGCCAGCAGCTTAGCCAGTAATAGCAATCAGCCCCAGCATTTT. The chain links TRBV7-8 to TRBJ1-5; D is uncertain. Germline V gene sequence: CDR1 SGHVS, CDR2 FQNEAQ. V dropped 0 bases and J dropped 0 bases, with 6 bases sitting between them. The CDR3 loop spans 15 amino acids. The whole variable domain, filled in from reference TRBV7-8 and TRBJ1-5, reads GAGVSQSPRYKVAKRGQDVALRCDPISGHVSLFWYQQALGQGPEFLTYFQNEAQLDKSGLPSDRFFAERPEGSVSTLKIQRTQQEDSAVYLCASSLASNSNQPQHFGDGTRLSIL.

The chain combines TRBV11-3 with TRBJ2-3, with D unclear. V lost 1 base to trimming and J lost 0 bases, with 5 bases between them. The CDR3 is 14 amino acids. CDR1 is SGHNT and CDR2 is YENEEA in the germline V gene. The CDR3 region has the DNA TGTGCCAGCAGCTTAGCTCGGAGCACAGATACGCAGTATTTT. Amino acids: CASSLARSTDTQYF. The complete variable domain, with remaining parts taken from reference TRBV11-3 and TRBJ2-3, reads EAGVVQSPRYKIIEKKQPVAFWCNPISGHNTLYWYLQNLGQGPELLIRYENEEAVDDSQLPKDRFSAERLKGVDSTLKIQPAELGDSAVYLCASSLARSTDTQYFGPGTRLTVL.

The V and J genes are TRBV14 and TRBJ1-1; no definite D call. Trimming took off 2 bases at V and 0 bases at J, with 10 bases between the two ends. The CDR3 length is 15 residues. Germline assignment: CDR1 SGHDN and CDR2 FVKESK. CDR3 sequence reads: CASSQTIRMNTEAFF. Here the CDR3 DNA reads TGTGCCAGCAGCCAAACGATCAGGATGAACACTGAAGCTTTCTTT. Variable domain in full (rest from reference TRBV14 and TRBJ1-1): EAGVTQFPSHSVIEKGQTVTLRCDPISGHDNLYWYRRVMGKEIKFLLHFVKESKQDESGMPNNRFLAERTGGTYSTLKVQPAELEDSGVYFCASSQTIRMNTEAFFGQGTRLTVV.

The chain couples TRBV4-2 to TRBJ2-1, with 11 bases fitting TRBD2. V dropped 5 bases and J dropped 0; count of bases not matched to a gene: 6. CDR3 size: 17 residues. The germline V gene has CDR1 LGHNA and CDR2 YNFKEQ. The CDR3 coding sequence is TGTGCCAGCAGCTACCTAGCGGGGGGTACCTCCTACAATGAGCAGTTCTTC. This sequence encodes CASSYLAGGTSYNEQFF.

The J gene is TRBJ2-7, the V gene TRBV30; D is possibly TRBD2 (5 bases). The CDR3 has 13 residues. V was shortened by 2 bases and J by 7 bases, with 15 bases between the two germline ends. Germline V lookup: CDR1 GTSNPN, CDR2 SVGIG (reference sequence). The CDR3 sequence: CAWSRGWEREQYF. DNA for the CDR3: TGTGCCTGGAGTCGGGGTTGGGAGCGGGAGCAGTACTTC.

The gene calls are TRBV7-2 and TRBJ2-7, with D possibly matching TRBD1 (7 bases). The V and J ends lost 3 bases and 1 base respectively, with 13 bases between them. The germline CDR1 and CDR2 sequences are SGHTA and FQGNSA. This CDR3 has 15 amino acids. CDR3 loop: CASSLGRGQSYEQYF. The CDR3 DNA reads TGTGCCAGCAGCTTGGGGCGGGGACAGTCCTACGAGCAGTACTTC.

The rearrangement links TRBV3-1 (or the pseudogene TRBV3-2) to TRBJ1-3, with D hard to call. The V end was cut by 2 bases, the J end by 0 bases, with 11 bases between. The CDR3 totals 16 residues. Germline V gene sequence: CDR1 LGHDT, CDR2 YNNKEL (reference sequence). CDR3 region: CASSQSAVASGNTIYF. In nucleotides, the CDR3 is TGTGCCAGCAGCCAAAGCGCGGTCGCCTCTGGAAACACCATATATTTT.

The J gene is TRBJ2-1, the V gene TRBV24-1, with D possibly TRBD1 on 6 matching bases. The CDR3 is 15 residues long. Per the germline V gene, CDR1 is KGHDR and CDR2 is SFDVKD. Trimming left V 1 base short and J 7 bases short, with 13 bases between. DNA for the CDR3: TGTGCCACCAGTGATTTAACAGGGTTGGGGAATGAGCAGTTCTTC. This translates into CATSDLTGLGNEQFF.